This TCR beta chain was documented in a study of shared clonotypes between healthy human individuals. Turning to the study itself: The cohort had a couple of women and three men, ages 18 to 49.

Study results and limitations: Clonotype sharing among donors was thought likely to change with sequencing depth.

In the case of this clone: Its specificity is unknown.

Scientists sequenced DNA from unsorted PBMC on ten immunoSEQ deep assay plates. Assay used: immunoSEQ multiplex PCR; TCRdb lists only in-frame clones, some missing. The data show roughly 500,000 clones, with 76% seen just once and over 10% held by the top ten. CDR1 is SEHNR, CDR2 FQNEAQ, per germline (reference sequence). This CDR3 comprises 14 residues. Trimming pared 5 bases from V and 4 bases from J, leaving 11 bases between. All participating donors were Caucasian adults from Nashville, Tennessee. The sequencing sample was made of PBMCs. This rearrangement joins TRBV7-9 to TRBJ2-2; unclear D gene. The receptor comes from a woman in her 40s in good health. Some clones in this sample may be carry-over from other donors' samples. CDR3 sequence: CASSRAGGTGELFF. The CDR3 DNA sequence: TGTGCCAGCAGCCGAGCAGGCGGCACCGGGGAGCTGTTTTTT.